The 12 T cell receptor beta chains below come from one sample, sequenced in a study of T cell repertoires in cytomegalovirus infection. Using its own MiXCR run on the reads, TCRdb lists one record per CDR3 protein. The sample includes 270,000 or so distinct CDR3 sequences, about a sixth of them seen just once. Specimen: CD8+ T cells from PBMCs. The receptor set was obtained from a human donor in good health (CMV status not recorded). Some clones in this sample may be carry-over from other donors' samples.

In its sample, this clonotype was seen a few times. The chain employs TRBV28 and TRBJ2-1, with 7 bases lining up with TRBD2. In germline, CDR1 is MDHEN, CDR2 SYDVKM. V was pared by 4 bases and J by 3 bases, with 15 bases of the junction left unmatched. There are 18 residues in the CDR3. Written as DNA, the CDR3 is TGTGCCAGCAGTTACTCTAGCGGCGTACCACTCTTCTACAATGAGCAGTTCTTC. Its protein product is CASSYSSGVPLFYNEQFF.

This clonotype has at least ten counts. This chain joins TRBV27 and TRBJ1-1; no reliable D call. The V end lost 6 bases, the J end lost 2 bases, and 16 bases lay between the germline ends. CDR3 length: 15 residues. CDR1 and CDR2 (germline): MNHEY, SMNVEV (reference sequence). CDR3 DNA: TGTGCCAGCAGGGTTAACGGGAACATCAACACTGAAGCTTTCTTT. Residues: CASRVNGNINTEAFF.

This clonotype was counted at least ten times. The chain joins TRBV19 to TRBJ2-3; 8 bases agree with TRBD2. After removal of 0 bases from V and 8 bases from J, the junction contained 7 bases not matched to a gene. Looked up from germline, CDR1 is LNHDA and CDR2 is SQIVND (reference sequence). This CDR3 is built from 15 residues. CDR3 loop: CASSIDQNSGGTQYF. The CDR3 DNA is TGTGCCAGTAGTATAGATCAAAACAGCGGGGGTACGCAGTATTTT.

The sample holds many counts of this clonotype. The chain uses TRBV14 and TRBJ2-1, with no clear D. The CDR3 length is 14 residues. The V end was cut by 5 bases, the J end by 8 bases, with 16 bases between. Per the germline V gene, CDR1 is SGHDN and CDR2 is FVKESK. The DNA for the CDR3 is TGTGCCAGCAGCTCAAGCACCCAATGGTATGAGCAGTTCTTC. Its protein product is CASSSSTQWYEQFF.

Points on this clonotype: A clone one base away is much larger, so this may be a read error. The genes are TRBV2 and TRBJ2-7; TRBD1 agrees at 9 bases. The CDR3 sequence is 15 residues long. Germline V gene sequence: CDR1 SNHLY, CDR2 FYNNEI. The CDR3 nucleotides are TGTACCAGCAGTATTGGACAGGGGCGCCACTACGAGCAGTACTTC. Translation gives CTSSIGQGRHYEQYF.

The V gene is TRBV5-4, the J gene TRBJ2-2, with 7 bases lining up with TRBD2. The V gene end was trimmed by 4 bases and the J gene end by 6 bases; junction bases not matched to a gene: 9. Germline CDR1 SGHNT, CDR2 YYREEE (reference sequence). This CDR3 has 15 amino acids. In DNA, the CDR3 is TGTGCCAGCAGCACGGCGTGGGGGGGGGCCGGGGAGCTGTTTTTT. Translating gives CASSTAWGGAGELFF.

This clonotype has more than one count but fewer than ten. A much bigger clone sits one base away, suggesting this may be a read error. The chain couples TRBV12-3 or TRBV12-4 to TRBJ1-1, with a weak D call TRBD1 (5 bases). V was shortened by 6 bases and J by 1 base, with 12 bases between the two germline ends. This CDR3 spans 14 amino acids. The CDR3 DNA reads TGTGCCAGCAGCAAAGGGGCCGAGAACACTGAAGCTTTCTTT. Protein product: CASSKGAENTEAFF.

The chain is built from TRBV20-1 and TRBJ2-7, with 7 bases fitting TRBD1. CDR1 is DFQATT and CDR2 is SNEGSKA in the germline V gene (reference sequence). With V trimmed by 0 bases and J by 9 bases, 14 bases remained unmatched. The CDR3 extends over 15 amino acids. The CDR3 DNA reads as TGCAGTGCTAGAGATGCCGGGACAGAGACTCTCGGGCAGTACTTC. It yields the protein CSARDAGTETLGQYF.

This chain's CDR3 is CASTLGRAGANVLTF. CDR3 sequence (DNA): TGTGCCAGCACCTTGGGCAGGGCTGGGGCCAACGTCCTGACTTTC. The J gene is TRBJ2-6, the V gene TRBV13, with D possibly TRBD1 on 5 matching bases. Trimming left V 7 bases short and J 2 bases short, with 12 bases between. Per germline, CDR1 PRHDT and CDR2 FYEKMQ (reference sequence). The CDR3 has 15 residues.

This clonotype was recorded a few times. The V gene is TRBV5-6, the J gene TRBJ2-5, with D possibly being TRBD2 (5 bases). The CDR3 runs 14 residues. CDR1 and CDR2 (germline): SGHDT, YYEEEE. The V end lost 5 bases, the J end lost 5 bases, and 16 bases lay between the germline ends. The CDR3 sequence: CASSDLAPEETQYF. DNA for the CDR3: TGTGCCAGCAGTGATTTAGCGCCGGAGGAGACCCAGTACTTC. Supplemented by reference TRBV5-6 and TRBJ2-5, the full variable domain reads DAGVTQSPTHLIKTRGQQVTLRCSPKSGHDTVSWYQQALGQGPQFIFQYYEEEERQRGNFPDRFSGHQFPNYSSELNVNALLLGDSALYLCASSDLAPEETQYFGPGTRLLVL.

This clonotype was found a few times. The chain employs TRBV29-1 and TRBJ2-1, with a weak D call TRBD1 (5 bases). The V gene lost 4 bases and the J gene lost 7 bases, with 5 bases spanning the gap. The germline V gene encodes CDR1 SQVTM and CDR2 ANQGSEA. The CDR3 spans 10 residues. DNA of the CDR3: TGCAGCGTTGGACAGAATGAGCAGTTCTTC. Its protein product is CSVGQNEQFF.

This chain uses TRBV28 with TRBJ2-7, with D tentatively TRBD1 (5 bases). The V and J ends lost 6 bases and 3 bases respectively, with 9 bases between them. Germline CDR1 MDHEN, CDR2 SYDVKM. The CDR3 covers 12 residues. CDR3 bases: TGTGCCAGCAGACAGGATTTCTACGAGCAGTACTTC. Encoded protein: CASRQDFYEQYF.